This T cell receptor (beta chain) was documented in a study of blood T cell repertoires in COVID-19. Profiling relied on immunoSEQ multiplex PCR, and the TCRdb table lists in-frame clones only, not all of them. The sample has 170,000 or so clones, about 88% seen once. CDR1 is ENHRY and CDR2 is SYGVKD in the germline V gene. The CDR3 length is 11 residues. Trimming took 10 bases from V and 7 from J, leaving 11 bases between them. Individuals aged about 18 to 89 years were recruited from some 26 US areas. Sequenced: PBMCs or T cells enriched from blood (not recorded which). This clonotype was sampled from a woman in her fifties or sixties who had recovered from COVID-19. The chain employs TRBV10-3 and TRBJ2-1; D possibly corresponds to TRBD1 (5 bases). The CDR3 loop is CATSRENEQFF. For the CDR3, the DNA is TGTGCCACCTCCAGGGAAAATGAGCAGTTCTTC.